This record concerns one TCR beta chain sequence. The target of this receptor is not known. No much larger clone is present one base from it, and per-base qualities are unavailable. This sample was included in a study of T cell changes during pregnancy in multiple sclerosis (dated by TCRdb to between 2017 and 2020). Looking at the study overall: In women with multiple sclerosis, the researchers looked at how the T cell repertoire shifted as pregnancy progressed.

The CDR3, cysteine through phenylalanine, is 14 amino acids long. CDR3 DNA is the only sequence kept; it has 42 bases, read in frame from the first base. V is cut by 5 bases and J by 1 base, and the space between the germline ends is 10 bases. Reading the germline V gene gives CDR1 KGHSH and CDR2 LQKENI. The library was generated by the immunoSEQ multiplex PCR assay. TCRdb retrieved this table from immuneACCESS and kept in-frame rearrangements only. Not all clones are present; in checked studies, unresolved V genes account for under half, and no reason is known for the remainder. The sample records 40,000 to 45,000 clones, 80% to 95% of which are singletons. In total, the top ten clones hold 1% to 1.5% of the sample.

Sequenced: peripheral blood. The clonotype was recovered from a female donor with multiple sclerosis, enrolled in a pregnancy study. The rearrangement joined TRBV18 to TRBJ2-3, with the D gene call left open. In nucleotide form, the sequence is TGTGCCAGCTCAACTAACTCGGGCACAGATACGCAGTATTTT. This codes for CASSTNSGTDTQYF. Full variable domain (CDR3 extended with the reference TRBV18 and TRBJ2-3 proteins): NAGVMQNPRHLVRRRGQEARLRCSPMKGHSHVYWYRQLPEEGLKFMVYLQKENIIDESGMPKERFSAEFPKEGPSILRIQQVVRGDSAAYFCASSTNSGTDTQYFGPGTRLTVL.